This TCR beta chain originates from a study of molecular identifiers for immune sequencing clone quantification. Study results and caveats: Reportedly, one cell's Jurkat TCR RNA was detected within 1,200,000 naive CD8 cells. Highly expanded clone sizes could end up underestimated if a barcode were shared by identical TCR molecules.

TCRdb processed the PCR reads anew with MiXCR; each CDR3 protein has one entry. This repertoire shows around 300,000 distinct CDR3 sequences, under 25% found once; its top ten account for about 0.7%. This clonotype was observed a handful of times. Its matching antigen is unknown. There are 15 residues in the CDR3. J lost 5 bases, V lost 6 bases, and 7 bases had no gene match. Looked up from germline, CDR1 is MNHEY and CDR2 is SVGEGT. Sequencing input: naive CD8+ T cells from blood, with Jurkat cell RNA spiked in. Regarding subset: FACS-sorted CD8+CD4-CCR7+CD45RA+ naive T cells. The rearrangement joins TRBV6-2 or TRBV6-3 to TRBJ2-7; TRBD2 matches 13 bases. The TCR was taken from a human donor in good health. Some libraries in this study had Jurkat cell RNA spiked in. CDR3 sequence reads: CASSMGLAGSDEQYF. Written as DNA, the CDR3 is TGTGCCAGCAGCATGGGACTAGCGGGAAGCGACGAGCAGTACTTC.